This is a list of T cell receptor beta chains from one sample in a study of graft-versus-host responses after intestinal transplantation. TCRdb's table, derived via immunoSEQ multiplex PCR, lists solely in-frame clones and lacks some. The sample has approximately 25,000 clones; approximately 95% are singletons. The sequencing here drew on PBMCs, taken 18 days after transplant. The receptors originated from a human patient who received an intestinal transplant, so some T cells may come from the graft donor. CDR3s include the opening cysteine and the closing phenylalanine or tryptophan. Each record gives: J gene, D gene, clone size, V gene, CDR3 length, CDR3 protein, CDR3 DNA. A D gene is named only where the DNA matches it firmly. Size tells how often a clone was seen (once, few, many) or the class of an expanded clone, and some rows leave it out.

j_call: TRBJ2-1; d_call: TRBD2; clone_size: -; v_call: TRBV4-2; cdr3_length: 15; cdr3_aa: CASSQAAGGLNEQFF; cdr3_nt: TGTGCCAGCAGCCAAGCGGCGGGGGGGCTCAATGAGCAGTTCTTC
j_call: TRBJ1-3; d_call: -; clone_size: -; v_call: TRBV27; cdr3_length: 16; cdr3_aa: CASSLVGVGSGNTIYF; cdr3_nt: TGTGCCAGCAGTTTAGTTGGGGTGGGCTCTGGAAACACCATATATTTT
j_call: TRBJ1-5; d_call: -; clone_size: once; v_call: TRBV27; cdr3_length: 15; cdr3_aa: CASSLSSPGNQPQHF; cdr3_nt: TGTGCCAGCAGTTTATCGAGTCCGGGTAATCAGCCCCAGCATTTT
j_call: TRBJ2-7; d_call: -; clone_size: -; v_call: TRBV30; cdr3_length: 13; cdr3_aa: CAWSPQGPHEQYF; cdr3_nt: TGTGCCTGGAGTCCGCAGGGTCCGCACGAGCAGTACTTC
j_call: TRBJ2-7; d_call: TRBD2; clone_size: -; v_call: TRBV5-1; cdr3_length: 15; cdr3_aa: CASSSSGTNSYEQYF; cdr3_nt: TGCGCCAGCAGCTCTTCCGGGACTAACTCCTACGAGCAGTACTTC
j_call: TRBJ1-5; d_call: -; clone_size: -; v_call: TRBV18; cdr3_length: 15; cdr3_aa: CASSSDMGTNQPQHF; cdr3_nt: TGTGCCAGCTCATCCGACATGGGGACTAATCAGCCCCAGCATTTT
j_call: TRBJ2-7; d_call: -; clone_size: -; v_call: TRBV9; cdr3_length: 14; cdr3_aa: CASSPGQSPYEQYF; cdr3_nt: TGTGCCAGCAGCCCGGGACAATCACCGTACGAGCAGTACTTC
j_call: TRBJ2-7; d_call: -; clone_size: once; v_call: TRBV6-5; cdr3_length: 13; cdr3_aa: CASTPAQHYEQYF; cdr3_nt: TGTGCCAGCACCCCCGCCCAACATTACGAGCAGTACTTC
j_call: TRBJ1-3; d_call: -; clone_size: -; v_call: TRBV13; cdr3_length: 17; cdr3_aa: CASSFRRRQGWGNTIYF; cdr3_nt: TGTGCCAGCAGCTTCCGAAGACGGCAGGGGTGGGGAAACACCATATATTTT
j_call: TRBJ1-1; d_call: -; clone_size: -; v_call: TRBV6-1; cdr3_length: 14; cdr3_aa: CASSERTVNTEAFF; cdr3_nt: TGTGCCAGCAGTGAAAGAACCGTGAACACTGAAGCTTTCTTT
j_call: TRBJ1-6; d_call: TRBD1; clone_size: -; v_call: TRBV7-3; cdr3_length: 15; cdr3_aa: CASSLAGGSGSPLHF; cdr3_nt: TGTGCCAGCAGCTTAGCAGGGGGCTCGGGTTCACCCCTCCACTTT
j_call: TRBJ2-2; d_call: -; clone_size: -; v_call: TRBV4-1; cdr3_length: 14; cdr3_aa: CASSPLVGTGELFF; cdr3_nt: TGCGCCAGCAGCCCCTTAGTGGGGACCGGGGAGCTGTTTTTT
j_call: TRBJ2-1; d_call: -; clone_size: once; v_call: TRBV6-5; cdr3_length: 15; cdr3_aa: CASSQDKPPYNEQFF; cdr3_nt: TGTGCCAGCAGCCAGGACAAACCCCCATACAATGAGCAGTTCTTC
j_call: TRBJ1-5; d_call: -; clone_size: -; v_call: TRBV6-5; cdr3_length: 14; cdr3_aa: CASSYSGNAEPQHF; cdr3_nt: TGTGCCAGCAGTTACTCTGGAAACGCGGAGCCCCAGCATTTT
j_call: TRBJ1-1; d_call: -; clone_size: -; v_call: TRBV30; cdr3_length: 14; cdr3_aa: CAWSVHRVLSEAFF; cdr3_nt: TGTGCCTGGAGTGTACACAGGGTATTATCTGAAGCTTTCTTT
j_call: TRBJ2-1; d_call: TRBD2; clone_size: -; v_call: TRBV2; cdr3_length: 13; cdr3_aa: CASSGTSGGEQFF; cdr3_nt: TGTGCCAGCAGCGGGACTAGCGGGGGAGAGCAGTTCTTC
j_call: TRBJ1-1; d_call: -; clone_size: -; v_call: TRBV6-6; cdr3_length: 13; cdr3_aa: CASSYRPNTEAFF; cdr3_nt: TGTGCCAGCAGTTATCGGCCAAACACTGAAGCTTTCTTT
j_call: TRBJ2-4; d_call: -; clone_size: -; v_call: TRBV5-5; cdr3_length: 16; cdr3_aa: CASSHFQGSTKNIQYF; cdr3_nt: TGTGCCAGCAGCCACTTTCAGGGTTCTACCAAAAACATTCAGTACTTC
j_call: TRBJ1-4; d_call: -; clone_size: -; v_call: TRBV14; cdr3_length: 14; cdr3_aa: CASSQGLRNEKLFF; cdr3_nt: TGTGCCAGCAGCCAAGGACTGCGTAATGAAAAACTGTTTTTT
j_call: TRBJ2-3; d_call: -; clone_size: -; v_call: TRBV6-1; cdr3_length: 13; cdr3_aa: CASSDGNADTQYF; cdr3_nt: TGTGCCAGCAGTGACGGAAACGCAGATACGCAGTATTTT
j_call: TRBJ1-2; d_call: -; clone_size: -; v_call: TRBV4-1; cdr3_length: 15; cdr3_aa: CASSQVRLAGDGYTF; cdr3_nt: TGCGCCAGCAGCCAAGTCCGGCTGGCGGGGGATGGCTACACCTTC
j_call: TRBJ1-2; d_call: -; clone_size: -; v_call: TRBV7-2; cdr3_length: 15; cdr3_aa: CASSPKGLRVRGYTF; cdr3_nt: TGTGCCAGCAGCCCCAAGGGACTCAGAGTGCGTGGCTACACCTTC
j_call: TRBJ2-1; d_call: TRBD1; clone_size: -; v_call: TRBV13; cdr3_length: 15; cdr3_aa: CASSLVGDRGNEQFF; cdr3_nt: TGTGCCAGCAGCTTAGTCGGGGACAGGGGAAATGAGCAGTTCTTC
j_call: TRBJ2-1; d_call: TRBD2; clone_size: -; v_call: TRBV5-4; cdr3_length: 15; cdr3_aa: CASSFRLADYNEQFF; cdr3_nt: TGTGCCAGCAGCTTCAGACTAGCGGACTACAATGAGCAGTTCTTC
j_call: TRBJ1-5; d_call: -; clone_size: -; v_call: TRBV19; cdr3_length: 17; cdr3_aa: CASSAYRELNSNQPQHF; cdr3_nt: TGTGCCAGTAGTGCCTACAGGGAACTAAACAGCAATCAGCCCCAGCATTTT
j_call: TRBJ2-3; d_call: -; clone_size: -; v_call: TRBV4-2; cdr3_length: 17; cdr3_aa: CASSQDRGGYSTDTQYF; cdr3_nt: TGTGCCAGCAGCCAAGACAGGGGGGGATATAGCACAGATACGCAGTATTTT
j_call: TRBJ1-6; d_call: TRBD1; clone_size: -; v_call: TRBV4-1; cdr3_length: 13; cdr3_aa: CASSQDRNSPLHF; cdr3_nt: TGCGCCAGCAGCCAGGACAGGAATTCACCCCTCCACTTT
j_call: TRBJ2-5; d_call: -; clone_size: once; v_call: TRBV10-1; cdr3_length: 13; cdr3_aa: CASLLRGGETQYF; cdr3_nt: TGCGCCAGCCTGCTGAGGGGGGGGGAGACCCAGTACTTC
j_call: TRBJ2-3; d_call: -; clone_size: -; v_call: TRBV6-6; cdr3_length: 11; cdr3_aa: CASRSTDTQYF; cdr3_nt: TGTGCCAGCAGATCCACAGATACGCAGTATTTT
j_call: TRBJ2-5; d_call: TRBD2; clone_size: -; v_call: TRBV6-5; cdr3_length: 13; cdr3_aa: CASREAGQETQYF; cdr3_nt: TGTGCCAGCAGAGAAGCGGGGCAAGAGACCCAGTACTTC
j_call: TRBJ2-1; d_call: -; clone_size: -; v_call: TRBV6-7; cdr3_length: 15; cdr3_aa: CASRDQGTHYNEQFF; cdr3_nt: TGTGCCAGCAGAGACCAAGGGACGCATTACAATGAGCAGTTCTTC
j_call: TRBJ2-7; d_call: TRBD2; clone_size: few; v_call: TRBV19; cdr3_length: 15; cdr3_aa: CASRDLAGDPYEQYF; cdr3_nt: TGTGCCAGTAGGGACCTAGCGGGGGACCCCTACGAGCAGTACTTC
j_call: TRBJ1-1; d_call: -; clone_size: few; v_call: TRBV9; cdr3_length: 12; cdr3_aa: CASSSDGAEAFF; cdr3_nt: TGTGCCAGCAGCTCGGATGGGGCTGAAGCTTTCTTT
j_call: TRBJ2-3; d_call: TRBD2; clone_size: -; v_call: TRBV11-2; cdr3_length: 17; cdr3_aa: CASSFSGTGGPTDTQYF; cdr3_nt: TGTGCCAGCAGCTTCTCCGGGACGGGGGGACCCACAGATACGCAGTATTTT
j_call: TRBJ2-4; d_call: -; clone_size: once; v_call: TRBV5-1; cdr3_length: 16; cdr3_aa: CASSLMEGGAKNIQYF; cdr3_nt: TGCGCCAGCAGCTTGATGGAGGGGGGGGCCAAAAACATTCAGTACTTC
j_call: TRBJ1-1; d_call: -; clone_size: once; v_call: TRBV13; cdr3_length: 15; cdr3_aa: CASSLVGGAGTEAFF; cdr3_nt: TGTGCCAGCAGCTTAGTGGGGGGGGCGGGCACTGAAGCTTTCTTT
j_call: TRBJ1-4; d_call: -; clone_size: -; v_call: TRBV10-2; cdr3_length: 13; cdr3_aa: CASRRGVFEKLFF; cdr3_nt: TGCGCCAGCAGAAGGGGGGTATTTGAAAAACTGTTTTTT
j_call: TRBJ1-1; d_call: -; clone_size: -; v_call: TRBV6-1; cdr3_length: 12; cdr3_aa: CASSDSNTEAFF; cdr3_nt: TGTGCCAGCAGTGACTCGAACACTGAAGCTTTCTTT
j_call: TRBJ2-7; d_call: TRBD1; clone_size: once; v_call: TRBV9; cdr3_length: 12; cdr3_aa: CASSADRGEQYF; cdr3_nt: TGTGCCAGCAGCGCGGACAGGGGAGAGCAGTACTTC
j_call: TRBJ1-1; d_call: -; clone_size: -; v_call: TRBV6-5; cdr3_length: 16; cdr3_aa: CASSYDRDTVNTEAFF; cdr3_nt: TGTGCCAGCAGTTACGATCGGGACACAGTAAACACTGAAGCTTTCTTT
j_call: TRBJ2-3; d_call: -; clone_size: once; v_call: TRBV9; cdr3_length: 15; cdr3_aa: CASSVGNRDRDTQYF; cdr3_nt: TGTGCCAGCAGCGTAGGAAACAGAGATCGAGATACGCAGTATTTT
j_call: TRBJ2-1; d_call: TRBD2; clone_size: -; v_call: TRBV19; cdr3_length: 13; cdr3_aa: CASSVTSANEQFF; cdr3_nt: TGTGCCAGTAGTGTGACTAGCGCTAATGAGCAGTTCTTC
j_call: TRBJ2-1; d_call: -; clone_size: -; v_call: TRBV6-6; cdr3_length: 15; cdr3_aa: CASRGGDVGPNEQFF; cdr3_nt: TGTGCCAGCAGAGGGGGGGACGTAGGACCCAATGAGCAGTTCTTC
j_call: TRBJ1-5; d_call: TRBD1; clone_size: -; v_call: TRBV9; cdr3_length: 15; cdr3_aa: CASSPETGPNQPQHF; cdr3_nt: TGTGCCAGCAGCCCCGAGACAGGGCCCAATCAGCCCCAGCATTTT
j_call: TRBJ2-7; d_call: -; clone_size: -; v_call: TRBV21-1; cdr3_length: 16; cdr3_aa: CASSKGFRDRGSQQYF; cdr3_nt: TGTGCCAGCAGCAAAGGGTTCCGGGACAGGGGATCTCAGCAGTACTTC
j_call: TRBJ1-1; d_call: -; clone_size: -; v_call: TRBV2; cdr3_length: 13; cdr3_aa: CASSLQVNTEAFF; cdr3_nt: TGTGCCAGCAGTTTGCAGGTCAACACTGAAGCTTTCTTT
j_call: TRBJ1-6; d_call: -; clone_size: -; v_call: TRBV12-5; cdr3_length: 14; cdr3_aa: CASGFVSYNSPLHF; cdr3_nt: TGTGCTAGTGGTTTCGTCAGCTATAATTCACCCCTCCACTTT
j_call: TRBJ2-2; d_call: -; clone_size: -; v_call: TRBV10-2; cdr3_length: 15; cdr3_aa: CASCTGYGNTGELFF; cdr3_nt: TGCGCCAGCTGCACAGGGTATGGCAACACCGGGGAGCTGTTTTTT
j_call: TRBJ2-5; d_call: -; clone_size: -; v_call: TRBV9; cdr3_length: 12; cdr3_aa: CASSVVGGTQYF; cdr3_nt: TGTGCCAGCAGCGTAGTCGGGGGGACCCAGTACTTC
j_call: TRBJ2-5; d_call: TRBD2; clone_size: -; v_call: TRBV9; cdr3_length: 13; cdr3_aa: CASSVSGAGTQYF; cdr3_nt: TGTGCCAGCAGCGTAAGCGGGGCCGGGACCCAGTACTTC
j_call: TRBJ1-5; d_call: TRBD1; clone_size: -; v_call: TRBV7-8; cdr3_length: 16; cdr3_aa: CASSFAGGGPPQPQHF; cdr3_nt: TGTGCCAGCAGCTTCGCAGGGGGCGGCCCTCCACAGCCCCAGCATTTT
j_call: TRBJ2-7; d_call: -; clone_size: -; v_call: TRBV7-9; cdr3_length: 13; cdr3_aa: CASSLGGNVGQYF; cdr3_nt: TGTGCCAGCAGCTTAGGGGGAAACGTGGGGCAGTACTTC
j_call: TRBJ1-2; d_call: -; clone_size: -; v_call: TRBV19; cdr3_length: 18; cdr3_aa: CASSITGAGELFGYGYTF; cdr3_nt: TGTGCCAGTAGTATCACCGGGGCAGGGGAGTTGTTCGGCTATGGCTACACCTTC
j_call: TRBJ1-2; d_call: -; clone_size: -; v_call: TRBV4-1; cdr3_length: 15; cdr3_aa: CASSHFRVGNYGYTF; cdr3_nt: TGCGCCAGCAGCCATTTCAGGGTGGGTAACTATGGCTACACCTTC